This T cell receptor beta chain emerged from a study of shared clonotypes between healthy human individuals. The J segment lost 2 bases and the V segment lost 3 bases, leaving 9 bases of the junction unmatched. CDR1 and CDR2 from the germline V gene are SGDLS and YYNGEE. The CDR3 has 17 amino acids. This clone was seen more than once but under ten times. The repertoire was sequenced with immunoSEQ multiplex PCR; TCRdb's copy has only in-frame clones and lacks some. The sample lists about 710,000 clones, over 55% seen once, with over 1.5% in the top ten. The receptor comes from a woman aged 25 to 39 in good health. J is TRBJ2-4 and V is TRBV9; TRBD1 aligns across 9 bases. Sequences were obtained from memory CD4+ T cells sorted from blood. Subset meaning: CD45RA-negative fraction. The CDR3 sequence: CASSARDRVGTKNIQYF. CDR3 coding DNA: TGTGCCAGCAGCGCAAGGGACAGGGTGGGGACCAAAAACATTCAGTACTTC.